The clone carrying this TCR beta chain was detected only once. The antigen is not known. The data were obtained in a study of T cell responses to AZD1222 COVID-19 vaccine. Points from the study as a whole: Donor demographics were predominantly white British with a female majority; clonal diversity may be underestimated. Spike-wide vaccine-associated CD4 TCRs dominated at 160-218 and 743-854. With two AZD1222 doses given, Spike-specific TCR breadth and depth both rose.

The protocol was immunoSEQ multiplex PCR, while the TCRdb copy is restricted to in-frame clones and leaves out a portion. The sample has 120,000 to 150,000 clones; about 90% are singletons. Sample: peripheral blood, taken 28 days after the second dose of the MenACWY control vaccine. The TCR originated in an adult who received the MenACWY meningococcal vaccine as a control.

The CDR3: CASIDTGDSPLHF. Here the CDR3 DNA reads TGTGCCAGCATCGACACGGGCGATTCACCCCTCCACTTT. V and J are TRBV28 and TRBJ1-6; D remains unclear. The V end lost 7 bases, the J end lost 8 bases, and 12 bases lay between the germline ends. This CDR3 region has 13 residues. The V gene's germline CDR1 is MDHEN and CDR2 SYDVKM.